These T cell receptor beta chains were read from a single sample in a study of Ad26.COV2.S vaccination and SARS-CoV-2 variants. Clones were sequenced by immunoSEQ multiplex PCR, and TCRdb holds only the in-frame ones, with some missing. This repertoire shows some 330,000 clones, roughly 90% found once; its top ten account for approximately 5%. Sequenced material: peripheral blood, taken in a trial of Ad26.COV2.S vaccine versus placebo. The receptors were sampled from a person between 18 and 65 years old who received the Ad26.COV2.S COVID-19 vaccine or a placebo. CDR3s include the opening cysteine and the closing phenylalanine or tryptophan. A D gene is named only where the DNA matches it firmly. The size field is filled for only some rows; it gives once, few, many or a size class.

d_call j_call cdr3_length clone_size v_call cdr3_nt cdr3_aa
TRBD2 TRBJ2-1 16 few TRBV7-2 TGTGCCAGCAGCTTACCGGCCAGCGGGAGTAGTTATGAGCAGTTCTTC CASSLPASGSSYEQFF
. TRBJ2-2 17 . TRBV18 TGTGCCAGCTCACCATGGGAGAATACAGGGCGGACCGGGGAGCTGTTTTTT CASSPWENTGRTGELFF
. TRBJ1-4 15 . TRBV4-3 TGCGCCAGCAGCCAAGGGGGTCAGGGAGGGGAAAAACTGTTTTTT CASSQGGQGGEKLFF
. TRBJ1-2 12 . TRBV28 TGTGCCAGCAGTCAAGGAAACTATGGCTACACCTTC CASSQGNYGYTF
. TRBJ1-1 12 . TRBV6-2/TRBV6-3 TGTGCCAGCAGTTTCAGGAACACTGAAGCTTTCTTT CASSFRNTEAFF
. TRBJ1-3 16 . TRBV18 TGTGCCAGCTCACCGGGACTTATAGGCTCTGGAAACACCATATATTTT CASSPGLIGSGNTIYF
. TRBJ2-5 18 . TRBV7-9 TGTGCCAGCAGCTCCTCCTATCGAGAGGCAGCCCTCCAAGAGACCCAGTACTTC CASSSSYREAALQETQYF
. TRBJ2-1 15 . TRBV5-1 TGCGCCAGCAGCTCGCTGACTAGCTCCTACAATGAGCAGTTCTTC CASSSLTSSYNEQFF
. TRBJ1-5 14 once TRBV23-1 TGCGCCAGCAGTCAATCTACAGAGCTAGGGCCCCAGCATTTT CASSQSTELGPQHF
TRBD1 TRBJ1-1 12 once TRBV10-3 TGTGCCATCAGTGACTCAGGGGGACGAGCTTTCTTT CAISDSGGRAFF
. TRBJ1-5 14 . TRBV6-5 TGTGCCAGCCGCGAGGGGAATAGCAATCAGCCCCAGCATTTT CASREGNSNQPQHF
. TRBJ2-2 12 . TRBV11-3 TGTGCCAGCAGCCCCTACACCGGGGAGCTGTTTTTT CASSPYTGELFF
TRBD2 TRBJ2-3 11 . TRBV6-6 TGTGCCAGCAGGGAGCGGGACCCGCAGTATTTT CASRERDPQYF
. TRBJ2-7 16 once TRBV6-5 TGTGCCAGCAGTTATGGCGCGCCGGGGGCGGCCTACGAGCAGTACTTC CASSYGAPGAAYEQYF
TRBD1 TRBJ2-2 16 . TRBV24-1 TGTGCCACCAGTGCTGCAGACAGGGCGGGCACCGGGGAGCTGTTTTTT CATSAADRAGTGELFF
TRBD2 TRBJ2-3 16 . TRBV27 TGTGCCAGCAGTTTATTACTAGCGGGGGGCCCAGATACGCAGTATTTT CASSLLLAGGPDTQYF
TRBD2 TRBJ2-5 14 . TRBV6-6 TGTGCCAGCAGCCTGGCTAGCGGCCAAGAGACCCAGTACTTC CASSLASGQETQYF
. TRBJ1-2 16 . TRBV7-2 TGTGCCAGCAGCCCAGGAACAGGGTCTGGAAACTATGGCTACACCTTC CASSPGTGSGNYGYTF
. TRBJ2-5 15 . TRBV4-1 TGCGCCAGCAGCCACCCGGCTTCTGGGAGGGAGACCCAGTACTTC CASSHPASGRETQYF
TRBD2 TRBJ2-3 18 . TRBV7-2 TGTGCCAGCAGCCACACCAGAATGGGGGGGATTGATGCAGATACGCAGTATTTT CASSHTRMGGIDADTQYF
. TRBJ1-5 13 . TRBV11-2 TGTGCCAGCCGGAGGGATAGCAATCAGCCCCAGCATTTT CASRRDSNQPQHF
. TRBJ2-1 15 . TRBV9 TGTGCCAGCAGCGTAGTGGGGGAGAGCTACAATGAGCAGTTCTTC CASSVVGESYNEQFF
TRBD2 TRBJ2-1 17 . TRBV30 TGTGCCTTCGAGGGGGGTAGTTCGAGCGGGAGAACCCATGAGCAGTTCTTC CAFEGGSSSGRTHEQFF
. TRBJ1-4 17 . TRBV2 TGTGCCAGCAGTGAAGCGCTCTCAGGGCATCTCGATGAAAAACTGTTTTTT CASSEALSGHLDEKLFF
. TRBJ1-6 16 . TRBV14 TGTGCCAGCAGCCAAGAGTATTCCCAGTTTGATTCACCCCTCCACTTT CASSQEYSQFDSPLHF
. TRBJ1-4 16 . TRBV18 TGTGCCAGCTCACCCTGGACGGTCCCAAGTGGAGAAAAACTGTTTTTT CASSPWTVPSGEKLFF
TRBD2 TRBJ2-1 15 . TRBV27 TGTGCCAGCAGTTCCCCCAGCGGGAGTACGGATGAGCAGTTCTTC CASSSPSGSTDEQFF
. TRBJ1-4 11 . TRBV5-1 TGCGCCAGCAGTACGGGGGAAAAACTGTTTTTT CASSTGEKLFF
TRBD2 TRBJ2-1 16 . TRBV4-3 TGCGCCAGCAGCCAAAGTAGCGGGGGGGCTTACAATGAGCAGTTCTTC CASSQSSGGAYNEQFF
TRBD2 TRBJ2-2 15 once TRBV6-5 TGTGCCAGCAGTTACTCCCTAGCGGGAGTGTGGGAGCTGTTTTTT CASSYSLAGVWELFF
TRBD1 TRBJ1-4 16 . TRBV19 TGTGCCAGTAGTATGGACAGGGCCATAGCTAATGAAAAACTGTTTTTT CASSMDRAIANEKLFF
. TRBJ2-3 14 . TRBV6-5 TGTGCCAGCAGTTACGGCGGGGGCACAGATACGCAGTATTTT CASSYGGGTDTQYF
. TRBJ1-1 13 . TRBV6-1 TGTGCCAGCAGTGAAGAAGCGTACACTGAAGCTTTCTTT CASSEEAYTEAFF
TRBD2 TRBJ2-3 16 . TRBV7-6 TGTGCCAGCAGCCTGGGACTAGCGGGGGCGGGAGATACGCAGTATTTT CASSLGLAGAGDTQYF
. TRBJ1-1 15 once TRBV5-1 TGCGCCAGCAGCTTGGCCCCTGGGGTGTCCACTGAAGCTTTCTTT CASSLAPGVSTEAFF